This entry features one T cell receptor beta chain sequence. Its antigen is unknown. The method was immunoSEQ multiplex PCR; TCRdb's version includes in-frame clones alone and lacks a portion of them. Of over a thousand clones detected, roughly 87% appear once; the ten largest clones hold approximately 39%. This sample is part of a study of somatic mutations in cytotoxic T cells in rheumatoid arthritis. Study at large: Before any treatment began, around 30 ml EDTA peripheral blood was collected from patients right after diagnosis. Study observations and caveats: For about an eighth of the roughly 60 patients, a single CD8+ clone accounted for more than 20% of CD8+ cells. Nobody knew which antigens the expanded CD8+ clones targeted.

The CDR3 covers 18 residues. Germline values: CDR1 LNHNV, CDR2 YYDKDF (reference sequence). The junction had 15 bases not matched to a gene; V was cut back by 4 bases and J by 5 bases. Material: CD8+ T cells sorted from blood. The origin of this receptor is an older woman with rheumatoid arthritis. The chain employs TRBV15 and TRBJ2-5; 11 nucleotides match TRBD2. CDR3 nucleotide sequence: TGTGCCACCAGCATGGAAGGAGTAGCGGGAGGGCCGATGGAGACCCAGTACTTC. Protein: CATSMEGVAGGPMETQYF.